This paragraph reports one TCR beta chain. What this receptor recognizes is not known. One base away there is no much larger clone; base qualities are not given. Selection of patients required sufficient residual fresh-frozen tumor tissue and over two years of available survival data. An isocitrate dehydrogenase mutation was not carried by any of the glioblastoma patients, although molecular status was otherwise variable. PBMC collection took place before vaccination, two weeks after the third vaccination, and at tumor progression if progression occurred. The Qiagen DNeasy Blood extraction Kit was used to extract genomic DNA. Via the germline V gene, CDR1 is MGHRA and CDR2 YSYEKL. V is pared back by 4 bases and J by 4 bases, with 22 bases lying between the germline termini. The CDR3 covers 17 residues, taking in both the cysteine and the phenylalanine. Only CDR3 DNA is held: 51 bases, read in frame from base 1.

The data belong to a study of glioma-infiltrating T cells after dendritic cell vaccination (dated by TCRdb to between 2015 and 2016). Regarding the study in general: Of the roughly 15 glioblastoma patients in the cohort, all drawn from Phase I and II dendritic cell vaccination trials, 9 were newly diagnosed and 6 had recurrent disease. Three intradermal dendritic cell vaccine injections were administered to patients at biweekly intervals in the arm below the axilla. Between the early 2000s and the early 2010s, patients were given autologous tumor lysate-pulsed dendritic cell vaccination. Tumor-infiltrating lymphocyte content was quantified and tumor and blood repertoires were compared in dendritic cell-vaccinated glioblastoma patients by deep sequencing of TCR beta CDR3 regions. Survival after dendritic cell vaccination was correlated with TCR sequencing metrics, such as TIL content and the overlap between tumor and blood repertoires. To make the vaccine, monocyte-derived dendritic cells were cultured for approximately 7 days with IL-4 and GM-CSF and then pulsed overnight with autologous tumor lysate. Overall study results and their limits: No direct relationship between TCR clonality and survival was found, suggesting a diverse polyclonal response may matter. Higher estimated pretreatment TIL content predicted longer time to progression and overall survival after dendritic cell vaccination. The three-group TCR overlap response model was characterized as speculative, and prospective validation of the model was stated to be required. The cohort was small and heterogeneous, only a few patients had full blood and tumor sets, and even fewer had initial-recurrent tumor pairs.

TCRB CDR3 regions were amplified from about 2 ug genomic DNA, or all available DNA if less, using the immunoSEQ assay. The multiplex PCR relied on 60 forward primers for TCR V beta segments and 13 reverse primers for J beta segments. To estimate reads per starting template, synthetic control templates were spiked into each sample at limiting dilution. The Illumina HiSeq System generated 87 bp sequencing reads. In the original analysis: PCR and sequencing errors were removed by a nearest neighbor algorithm that merged closely related sequences. TCR overlap was defined as the percentage of unique tumor TCR beta sequences that were also present in the same patient's peripheral blood. TCRdb mirrors the immuneACCESS table, restricted to in-frame sequences. Some clones are absent from its copies; in checked studies, under half trace to an unresolved V gene, and the reason for the others is unknown. The V and J calls and clone size are taken from that table; D and trimming were inferred from the DNA. For this sample there are about 38,000 clones; just under 85% appear just once. The ten largest clonotypes hold roughly 7.7% of the sample.

Source: blood, taken before dendritic cell vaccination. This receptor was obtained from a human donor with glioblastoma. The chain employs TRBV4-1 and TRBJ2-5; TRBD2 is a weak D gene call, 5 bases matching. The CDR3 protein is CASSRGSQPLSAETQYF. The nucleotide sequence reads as follows: TGCGCCAGCAGCCGAGGGTCCCAGCCCTTAAGCGCAGAGACCCAGTACTTC.